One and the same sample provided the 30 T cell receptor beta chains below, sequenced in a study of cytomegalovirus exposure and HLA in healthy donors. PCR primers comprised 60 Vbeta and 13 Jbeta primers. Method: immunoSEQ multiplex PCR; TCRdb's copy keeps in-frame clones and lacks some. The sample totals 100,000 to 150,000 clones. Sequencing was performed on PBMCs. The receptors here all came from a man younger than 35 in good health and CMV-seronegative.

In nucleotides, the CDR3 is TGTGCCAGCAGCTTAGAGAGGGACTACGAGCAGTACTTC. It codes for CASSLERDYEQYF. This rearrangement joins TRBV7-2 to TRBJ2-7; TRBD2 is a possible D gene (5 bases). Trimming cost V 1 base and J 3 bases, with 7 bases left between them. Germline CDR1 and CDR2: SGHTA and FQGNSA. The CDR3 is made up of 13 amino acids. The full variable domain, its missing parts supplied by reference TRBV7-2 and TRBJ2-7, is GAGVSQSPSNKVTEKGKDVELRCDPISGHTALYWYRQSLGQGLEFLIYFQGNSAPDKSGLPSDRFSAERTGGSVSTLTIQRTQQEDSAVYLCASSLERDYEQYFGPGTRLTVT.

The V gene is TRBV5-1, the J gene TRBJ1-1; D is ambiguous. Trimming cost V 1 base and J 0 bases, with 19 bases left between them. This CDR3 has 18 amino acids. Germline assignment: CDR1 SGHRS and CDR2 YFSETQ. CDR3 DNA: TGCGCCAGCAGCTTGCGGGCGGGGAGTTTATTCATGAACACTGAAGCTTTCTTT. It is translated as CASSLRAGSLFMNTEAFF.

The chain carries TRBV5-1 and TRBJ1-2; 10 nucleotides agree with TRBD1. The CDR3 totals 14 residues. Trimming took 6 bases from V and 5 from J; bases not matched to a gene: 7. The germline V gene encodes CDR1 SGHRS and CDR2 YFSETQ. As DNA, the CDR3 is TGCGCCAGCACCACCGGGACAGGGGTTTATGGCTACACCTTC. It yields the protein CASTTGTGVYGYTF.

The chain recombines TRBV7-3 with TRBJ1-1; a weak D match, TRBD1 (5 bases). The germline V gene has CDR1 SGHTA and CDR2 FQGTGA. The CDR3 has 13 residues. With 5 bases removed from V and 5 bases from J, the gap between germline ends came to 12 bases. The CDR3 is CASSGPGGTEAFF. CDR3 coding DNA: TGTGCCAGCAGCGGCCCTGGGGGGACTGAAGCTTTCTTT. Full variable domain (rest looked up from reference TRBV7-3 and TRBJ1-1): GAGVSQTPSNKVTEKGKYVELRCDPISGHTALYWYRQSLGQGPEFLIYFQGTGAADDSGLPNDRFFAVRPEGSVSTLKIQRTERGDSAVYLCASSGPGGTEAFFGQGTRLTVV.

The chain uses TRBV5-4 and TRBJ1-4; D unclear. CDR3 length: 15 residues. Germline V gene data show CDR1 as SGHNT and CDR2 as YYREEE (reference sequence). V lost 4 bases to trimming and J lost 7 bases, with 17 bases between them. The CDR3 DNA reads TGTGCCAGCAGCCGGGAGAGATCGATCAGTGAAAAACTGTTTTTT. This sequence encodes CASSRERSISEKLFF.

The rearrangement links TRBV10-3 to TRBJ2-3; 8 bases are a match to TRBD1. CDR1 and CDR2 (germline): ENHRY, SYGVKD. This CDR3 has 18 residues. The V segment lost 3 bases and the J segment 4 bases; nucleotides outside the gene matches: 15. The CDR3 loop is CAISEARGLRTRADTQYF. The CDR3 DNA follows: TGTGCCATCAGTGAAGCCAGGGGGCTCCGCACTCGAGCAGATACGCAGTATTTT.

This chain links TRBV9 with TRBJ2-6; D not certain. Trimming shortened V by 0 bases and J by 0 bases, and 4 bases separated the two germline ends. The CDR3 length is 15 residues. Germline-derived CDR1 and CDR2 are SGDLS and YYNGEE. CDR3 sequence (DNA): TGTGCCAGCAGCGTAGCACTCTCTGGGGCCAACGTCCTGACTTTC. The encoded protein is CASSVALSGANVLTF. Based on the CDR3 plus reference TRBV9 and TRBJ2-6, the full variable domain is DSGVTQTPKHLITATGQRVTLRCSPRSGDLSVYWYQQSLDQGLQFLIQYYNGEERAKGNILERFSAQQFPDLHSELNLSSLELGDSALYFCASSVALSGANVLTFGAGSRLTVL.

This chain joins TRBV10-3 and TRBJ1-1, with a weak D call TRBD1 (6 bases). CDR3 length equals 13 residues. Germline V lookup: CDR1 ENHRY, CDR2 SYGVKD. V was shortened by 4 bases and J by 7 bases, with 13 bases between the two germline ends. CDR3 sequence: CAISAGARSEAFF. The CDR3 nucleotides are TGTGCCATCAGTGCAGGGGCGAGGAGTGAAGCTTTCTTT.

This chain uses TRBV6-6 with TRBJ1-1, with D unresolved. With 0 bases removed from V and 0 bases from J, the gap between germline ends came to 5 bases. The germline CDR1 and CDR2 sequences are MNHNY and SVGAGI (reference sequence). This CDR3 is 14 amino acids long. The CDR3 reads CASSYSSLNTEAFF. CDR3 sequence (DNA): TGTGCCAGCAGTTACTCTAGTCTGAACACTGAAGCTTTCTTT.

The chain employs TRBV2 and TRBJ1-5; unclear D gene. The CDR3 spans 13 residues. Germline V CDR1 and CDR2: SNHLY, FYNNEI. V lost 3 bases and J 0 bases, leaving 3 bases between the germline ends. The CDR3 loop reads CASSDSSNQPQHF. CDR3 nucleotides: TGTGCCAGCAGTGACAGTAGCAATCAGCCCCAGCATTTT.

The CDR3: CASSPPSLAGGSYNEQFF. The CDR3, as DNA: TGCGCCAGCAGTCCCCCTAGTCTAGCGGGGGGCTCCTACAATGAGCAGTTCTTC. The chain recombines TRBV5-1 with TRBJ2-1; TRBD2 agrees at 11 bases. The CDR3 is 18 amino acids. V was clipped by 5 bases and J by 0 bases; unmatched bases: 10. Germline lookup yields CDR1 SGHRS and CDR2 YFSETQ.

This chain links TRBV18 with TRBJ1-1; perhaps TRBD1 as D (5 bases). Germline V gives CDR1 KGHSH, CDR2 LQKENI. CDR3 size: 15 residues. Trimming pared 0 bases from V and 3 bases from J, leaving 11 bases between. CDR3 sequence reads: CASSPPSGQDTEAFF. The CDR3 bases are TGTGCCAGCTCACCACCATCAGGGCAGGACACTGAAGCTTTCTTT.

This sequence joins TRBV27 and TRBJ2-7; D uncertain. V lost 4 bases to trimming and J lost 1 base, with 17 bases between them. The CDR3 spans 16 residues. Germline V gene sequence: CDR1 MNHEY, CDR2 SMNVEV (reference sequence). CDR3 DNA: TGTGCCAGCAGTTCGCGTACGAGGCGAGAATCCTACGAGCAGTACTTC. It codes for CASSSRTRRESYEQYF.

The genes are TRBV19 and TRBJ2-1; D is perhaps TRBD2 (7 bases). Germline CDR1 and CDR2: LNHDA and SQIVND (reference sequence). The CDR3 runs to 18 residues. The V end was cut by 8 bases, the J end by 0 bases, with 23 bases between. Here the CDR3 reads CASQPGGPAGSSYNEQFF. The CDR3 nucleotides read TGTGCCAGTCAACCGGGGGGCCCAGCGGGGAGCTCCTACAATGAGCAGTTCTTC. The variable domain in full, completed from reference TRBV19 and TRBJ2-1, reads DGGITQSPKYLFRKEGQNVTLSCEQNLNHDAMYWYRQDPGQGLRLIYYSQIVNDFQKGDIAEGYSVSREKKESFPLTVTSAQKNPTAFYLCASQPGGPAGSSYNEQFFGPGTRLTVL.

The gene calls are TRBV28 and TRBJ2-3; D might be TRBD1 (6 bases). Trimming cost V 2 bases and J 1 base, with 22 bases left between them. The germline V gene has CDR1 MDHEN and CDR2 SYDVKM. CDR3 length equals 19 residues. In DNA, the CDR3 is TGTGCCAGCAGTTTACGGGACACGACCTTGGGGCGGGGCACAGATACGCAGTATTTT. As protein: CASSLRDTTLGRGTDTQYF.

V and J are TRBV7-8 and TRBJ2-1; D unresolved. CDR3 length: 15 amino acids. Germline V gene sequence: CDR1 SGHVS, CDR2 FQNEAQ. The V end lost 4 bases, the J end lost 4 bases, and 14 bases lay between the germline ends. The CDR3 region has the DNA TGTGCCAGCAGCTGGAGACGGCATACGTACAATGAGCAGTTCTTC. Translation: CASSWRRHTYNEQFF.

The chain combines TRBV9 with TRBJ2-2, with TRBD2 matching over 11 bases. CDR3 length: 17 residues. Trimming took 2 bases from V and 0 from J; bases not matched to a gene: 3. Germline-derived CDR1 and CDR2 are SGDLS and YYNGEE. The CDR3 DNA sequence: TGTGCCAGCAGCGTTTCGACTAGCGGGACGAACACCGGGGAGCTGTTTTTT. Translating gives CASSVSTSGTNTGELFF.

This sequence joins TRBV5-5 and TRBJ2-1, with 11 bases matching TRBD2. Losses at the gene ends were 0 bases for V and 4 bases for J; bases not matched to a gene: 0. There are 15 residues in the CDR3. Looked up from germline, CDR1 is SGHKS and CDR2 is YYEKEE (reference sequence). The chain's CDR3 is CASSLGLAGYNEQFF. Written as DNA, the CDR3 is TGTGCCAGCAGCTTGGGACTAGCGGGATACAATGAGCAGTTCTTC.

CDR3 protein: CASKGETVNTEAFF. CDR3 sequence (DNA): TGTGCCAGCAAGGGGGAGACGGTGAACACTGAAGCTTTCTTT. This sequence joins TRBV7-9 and TRBJ1-1, with D possibly being TRBD1 (6 bases). CDR3 length: 14 residues. Germline CDR1 and CDR2: SEHNR and FQNEAQ (reference sequence). The V and J ends lost 7 bases and 0 bases respectively, with 12 bases between them.

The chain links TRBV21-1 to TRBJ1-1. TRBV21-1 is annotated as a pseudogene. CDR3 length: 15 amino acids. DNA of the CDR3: TGTGCCAGCAGCAAACCTCGGGTTTTGTGCACTGAAGCTTTCTTT. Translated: CASSKPRVLCTEAFF.

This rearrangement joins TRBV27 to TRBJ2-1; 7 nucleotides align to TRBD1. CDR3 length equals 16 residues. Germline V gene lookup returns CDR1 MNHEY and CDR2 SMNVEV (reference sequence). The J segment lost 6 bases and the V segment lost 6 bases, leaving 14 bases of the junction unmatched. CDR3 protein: CASRSFGTVYRNEQFF. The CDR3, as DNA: TGTGCCAGCAGATCGTTTGGGACAGTATACCGCAATGAGCAGTTCTTC.

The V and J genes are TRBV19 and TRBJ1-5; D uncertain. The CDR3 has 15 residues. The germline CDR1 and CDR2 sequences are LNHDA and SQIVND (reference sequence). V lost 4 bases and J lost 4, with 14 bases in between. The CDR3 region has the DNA TGTGCCAGTAGTAAGGTGGAGTTTACTAATCAGCCCCAGCATTTT. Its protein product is CASSKVEFTNQPQHF.

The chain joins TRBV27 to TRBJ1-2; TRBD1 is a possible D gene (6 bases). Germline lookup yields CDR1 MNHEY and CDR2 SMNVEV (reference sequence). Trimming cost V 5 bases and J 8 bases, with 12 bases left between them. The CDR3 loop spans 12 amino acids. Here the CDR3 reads CASSRTGFGYTF. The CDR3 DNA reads TGTGCCAGCAGTCGCACAGGGTTCGGCTACACCTTC.

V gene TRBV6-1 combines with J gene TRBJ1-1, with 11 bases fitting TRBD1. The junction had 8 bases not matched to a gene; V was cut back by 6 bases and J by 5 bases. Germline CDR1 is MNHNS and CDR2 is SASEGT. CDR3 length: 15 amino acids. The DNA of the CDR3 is TGTGCCAGCAGGCCACGGACAGGGGGCGCGACTGAAGCTTTCTTT. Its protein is CASRPRTGGATEAFF.

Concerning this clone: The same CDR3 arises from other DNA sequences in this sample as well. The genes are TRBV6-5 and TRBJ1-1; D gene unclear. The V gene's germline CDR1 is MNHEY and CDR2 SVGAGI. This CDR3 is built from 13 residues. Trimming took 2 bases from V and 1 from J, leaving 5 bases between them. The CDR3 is CASSYGPNTEAFF. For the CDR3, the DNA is TGTGCCAGCAGTTACGGGCCGAACACTGAAGCTTTCTTT.

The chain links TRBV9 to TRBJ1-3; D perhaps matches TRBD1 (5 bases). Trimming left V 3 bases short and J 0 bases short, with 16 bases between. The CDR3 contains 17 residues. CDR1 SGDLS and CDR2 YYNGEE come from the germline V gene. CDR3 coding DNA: TGTGCCAGCAGCGCAGGGATGACGCGGATCTCTGGAAACACCATATATTTT. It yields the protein CASSAGMTRISGNTIYF.

The CDR3 is CASSDPRTGENIQYF. For the CDR3, the DNA is TGTGCCAGCAGCGACCCTCGGACAGGGGAAAACATTCAGTACTTC. The gene calls are TRBV7-2 and TRBJ2-4; 9 nucleotides line up with TRBD1. The CDR3 consists of 15 residues. The junction had 7 bases not matched to a gene; V was cut back by 5 bases and J by 5 bases. Per germline, CDR1 SGHTA and CDR2 FQGNSA.

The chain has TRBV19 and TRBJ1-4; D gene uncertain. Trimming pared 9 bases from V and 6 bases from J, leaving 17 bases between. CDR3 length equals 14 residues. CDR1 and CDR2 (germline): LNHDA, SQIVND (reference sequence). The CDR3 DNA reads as TGTGCCAGCGAAAGGAGTCTGTGGGATGAAAAACTGTTTTTT. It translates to CASERSLWDEKLFF.

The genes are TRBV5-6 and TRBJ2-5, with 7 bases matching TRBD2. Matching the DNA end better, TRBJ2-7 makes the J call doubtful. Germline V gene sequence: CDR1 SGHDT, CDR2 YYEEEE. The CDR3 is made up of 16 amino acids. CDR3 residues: CASSSIKREPSYEQYF. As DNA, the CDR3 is TGTGCCAGCAGCTCCATTAAGCGGGAACCCTCCTACGAGCAGTACTTC.

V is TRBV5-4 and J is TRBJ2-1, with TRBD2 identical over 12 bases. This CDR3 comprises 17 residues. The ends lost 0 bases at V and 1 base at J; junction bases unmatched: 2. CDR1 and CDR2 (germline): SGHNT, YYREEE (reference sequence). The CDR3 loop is CASSLGLAGASYNEQFF. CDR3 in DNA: TGTGCCAGCAGCTTGGGACTAGCGGGAGCTTCCTACAATGAGCAGTTCTTC.